One and the same sample provided the 11 T cell receptor beta chains below, sequenced in a study of OX40 agonist ivuxolimab in advanced cancers. Using immunoSEQ multiplex PCR, the repertoire was profiled, and TCRdb retains in-frame clones only, with some absent. The repertoire holds fewer than 80,000 clones, with roughly 85% as singletons. The specimen was CD4+ or CD8+ T cells sorted from blood, collected in a trial of the OX40 agonist ivuxolimab. The origin of the receptors is an adult with an advanced solid tumor such as melanoma, head and neck, liver or kidney cancer.

The chain uses TRBV6-6 and TRBJ1-3; D is unresolved. CDR3 size: 14 residues. V gave up 5 bases and J gave up 0 bases, with 8 bases separating them. CDR1 is MNHNY and CDR2 is SVGAGI in the germline V gene (reference sequence). CDR3 sequence (DNA): TGTGCCAGCAGTGATGGTGGCTCTGGAAACACCATATATTTT. Translating it yields CASSDGGSGNTIYF.

The chain carries TRBV5-1 and TRBJ2-6; maybe TRBD1 (6 bases). Trimming cost V 3 bases and J 1 base, with 17 bases left between them. The CDR3 runs 18 residues. Looked up from germline, CDR1 is SGHRS and CDR2 is YFSETQ. The CDR3 bases are TGCGCCAGCAGCTCTCGACAGGCTCGGGGATCTGGGGCCAACGTCCTGACTTTC. Amino acid sequence: CASSSRQARGSGANVLTF.

The chain joins TRBV11-3 to TRBJ2-7; D not certain. Germline CDR1 and CDR2: SGHNT and YENEEA. Trimming cost V 5 bases and J 3 bases, with 11 bases left between them. This CDR3 is built from 13 residues. The CDR3 DNA is TGTGCCAGCAGCCCGAGTAGGCTCTACGAGCAGTACTTC. It codes for CASSPSRLYEQYF.

The V gene is TRBV27, the J gene TRBJ2-1; 12 bases are a match to TRBD2. Germline V CDR1 and CDR2: MNHEY, SMNVEV (reference sequence). This CDR3 has 17 residues. V lost 5 bases to trimming and J lost 9 bases; unmatched junction nucleotides: 14. DNA of the CDR3: TGTGCCAGCAGTCATCCCGGGACTAGCGGGCCCTTAGTTGAGCAGTTCTTC. This gives the protein CASSHPGTSGPLVEQFF.

This chain joins TRBV19 and TRBJ2-7, with D possibly TRBD1 on 5 matching bases. The V end lost 6 bases, the J end lost 0 bases, and 18 bases lay between the germline ends. Germline-derived CDR1 and CDR2 are LNHDA and SQIVND (reference sequence). The CDR3 runs 16 residues. Here the CDR3 reads CASSPSEDMSSYEQYF. CDR3 nucleotide sequence: TGTGCCAGTAGCCCCTCTGAGGACATGTCCTCCTACGAGCAGTACTTC.

V and J are TRBV7-9 and TRBJ1-6, with D unresolved. Germline loops: CDR1 SEHNR, CDR2 FQNEAQ (reference sequence). The ends were cut back, 5 bases at V and 8 bases at J, with 19 bases in the middle. The CDR3 consists of 16 residues. The CDR3 DNA reads TGTGCCAGCAGCCCGGCCGCTGGGGTCATGGATTCACCCCTCCACTTT. Protein: CASSPAAGVMDSPLHF.

This chain uses TRBV7-9 with TRBJ2-3; 9 positions match TRBD2. The CDR3 totals 16 residues. The J segment lost 3 bases and the V segment lost 7 bases, leaving 11 bases of the junction unmatched. Germline values: CDR1 SEHNR, CDR2 FQNEAQ (reference sequence). The CDR3 DNA sequence: TGTGCCAGCATCGAGCGGGGGGCCACGGGGACAGATACGCAGTATTTT. It translates to CASIERGATGTDTQYF.

The V and J genes are TRBV10-3 and TRBJ2-7, with D possibly TRBD2 on 7 matching bases. This CDR3 contains 12 residues. With 11 bases removed from V and 6 bases from J, the gap between germline ends came to 17 bases. Germline V gives CDR1 ENHRY, CDR2 SYGVKD. The CDR3 is CAVLGGGTEQYF. In DNA, the CDR3 is TGTGCCGTACTGGGGGGGGGCACCGAGCAGTACTTC.

This rearrangement joins TRBV6-1 to TRBJ1-6, with 12 nucleotides matching TRBD1. The germline V gene has CDR1 MNHNS and CDR2 SASEGT. This CDR3 has 14 residues. With V trimmed by 6 bases and J by 10 bases, 4 bases remained unmatched. In DNA, the CDR3 is TGTGCCAGCAGGGGACAGGGGGCTAACTCACCCCTCCACTTT. Residues: CASRGQGANSPLHF.

V is TRBV30 and J is TRBJ2-7, with 7 nucleotides matching TRBD1. This CDR3 contains 13 residues. In germline, CDR1 is GTSNPN, CDR2 SVGIG (reference sequence). The trim removed 3 bases at V and 1 base at J, leaving 3 bases unmatched. CDR3 sequence: CAWSPGQSYEQYF. The CDR3 nucleotides are TGTGCCTGGAGCCCGGGACAGTCCTACGAGCAGTACTTC.

The chain joins TRBV9 to TRBJ2-7; a possible D gene is TRBD1 (6 bases). Trimming cost V 1 base and J 5 bases, with 10 bases left between them. The CDR3 is 13 residues long. Germline assignment: CDR1 SGDLS and CDR2 YYNGEE. The CDR3 reads CASSVSTGNEQYF. Written as DNA, the CDR3 is TGTGCCAGCAGCGTATCAACAGGGAACGAGCAGTACTTC.